The 22 T cell receptor beta chains below come from one sample, sequenced in a study of blood T cell repertoires in COVID-19. The repertoire was sequenced with immunoSEQ multiplex PCR; TCRdb's copy has only in-frame clones and lacks some. This repertoire shows more than 150,000 clones, about 79% found once; its top ten account for 26%. The specimen sequenced was peripheral blood. These TCRs come from a woman aged 70-85 years with acute or convalescent COVID-19.

The chain carries TRBV11-2 and TRBJ2-7; TRBD1 might be the D (6 bases). The CDR3 is 15 amino acids. CDR1 and CDR2 from the germline V gene are SGHAT and FQNNGV. Trimming left V 5 bases short and J 7 bases short, with 21 bases between. The DNA for the CDR3 is TGTGCCAGCAGCACACCCTCGGGCAGGGGAAGGGAGCAGTACTTC. The encoded protein is CASSTPSGRGREQYF.

The rearrangement links TRBV3-1 (or the pseudogene TRBV3-2) to TRBJ2-7, with 9 bases that match TRBD1. After removal of 6 bases from V and 6 bases from J, the junction contained 12 bases not matched to a gene. The germline V gene has CDR1 LGHDT and CDR2 YNNKEL (reference sequence). The CDR3 extends over 15 amino acids. CDR3: CASSSIPDRGSEQYF. DNA of the CDR3: TGTGCCAGCAGTTCCATCCCGGACAGGGGTTCCGAGCAGTACTTC.

This clone was seen only a few times. The genes are TRBV7-2 and TRBJ2-3, with TRBD2 matching over 7 bases. Germline V CDR1 and CDR2: SGHTA, FQGNSA. V was clipped by 1 base and J by 0 bases; unmatched bases: 1. There are 15 residues in the CDR3. The CDR3 DNA sequence: TGTGCCAGCAGCTTAGACGGGGGGAGCACAGATACGCAGTATTTT. Encoded protein: CASSLDGGSTDTQYF.

The V call is TRBV10-3, the J call TRBJ2-2; D unresolved. This CDR3 comprises 14 residues. V was clipped by 4 bases and J by 2 bases, with 8 bases between them. Germline CDR1 is ENHRY and CDR2 is SYGVKD. The CDR3 here is CAISVEVNTGELFF. Written as DNA, the CDR3 is TGTGCCATCAGTGTAGAGGTTAACACCGGGGAGCTGTTTTTT.

The rearrangement uses TRBV6-1 and TRBJ2-6; 8 bases are shared with TRBD1. The CDR3 covers 16 residues. V dropped 3 bases and J dropped 2; count of bases not matched to a gene: 3. CDR1 MNHNS and CDR2 SASEGT come from the germline V gene. The CDR3 coding sequence is TGTGCCAGCAGTGATGCAGGGGGCGCTGGGGCCAACGTCCTGACTTTC. Protein product: CASSDAGGAGANVLTF.

The chain combines TRBV7-2 with TRBJ2-1; 8 nucleotides line up with TRBD2. The junction had 4 bases not matched to a gene; V was cut back by 2 bases and J by 4 bases. Germline lookup yields CDR1 SGHTA and CDR2 FQGNSA. The CDR3 is made up of 15 amino acids. The CDR3 DNA is TGTGCCAGCAGCTTATCCGGGACTAGTTACAATGAGCAGTTCTTC. Its translation is CASSLSGTSYNEQFF.

The chain carries TRBV12-3 or TRBV12-4 and TRBJ2-3, with D possibly TRBD2 on 5 matching bases. This CDR3 is 12 amino acids long. V was trimmed by 5 bases and J by 4 bases, leaving 7 bases between them. CDR3 region: CASSGLADTQYF. Written as DNA, the CDR3 is TGTGCCAGCAGTGGACTGGCAGATACGCAGTATTTT.

This chain links TRBV18 with TRBJ2-2; D remains ambiguous. V was shortened by 3 bases and J by 5 bases, with 19 bases between the two germline ends. In germline, CDR1 is KGHSH, CDR2 LQKENI. The CDR3 spans 17 residues. For the CDR3, the DNA is TGTGCCAGCTCACCCTCCCTGGTCTCATCACGGACCGGGGAGCTGTTTTTT. Residues: CASSPSLVSSRTGELFF.

This chain links TRBV5-1 with TRBJ2-7; 9 nucleotides match TRBD1. This CDR3 is 14 amino acids long. Germline V CDR1 and CDR2: SGHRS, YFSETQ. Trimming removed 6 bases from V and 2 bases from J; junction bases left unmatched: 6. CDR3: CASTKDRGPYEQYF. The CDR3 DNA is TGCGCCAGCACCAAGGACAGGGGACCCTACGAGCAGTACTTC.

DNA of the CDR3: TGTGCCAGCAGTGAAATAGGAACAGCCGGAAACACCATATATTTT. It yields the protein CASSEIGTAGNTIYF. This chain uses TRBV6-1 with TRBJ1-3; D call uncertain. V lost 2 bases, J lost 4 bases, and 12 bases lay in between. CDR1 MNHNS and CDR2 SASEGT come from the germline V gene. The CDR3 spans 15 residues.

This clone was counted once. This chain links TRBV6-5 with TRBJ2-7; 8 bases agree with TRBD2. The CDR3 runs to 14 residues. Germline V lookup: CDR1 MNHEY, CDR2 SVGAGI. The J segment lost 2 bases and the V segment lost 6 bases, leaving 6 bases of the junction unmatched. CDR3 sequence: CASRASGSPYEQYF. The CDR3 bases are TGTGCCAGCAGAGCAAGCGGGAGCCCCTACGAGCAGTACTTC.

The chain employs TRBV15 and TRBJ1-6; 10 bases map to TRBD1. The CDR3 contains 15 residues. Germline CDR1 and CDR2: LNHNV and YYDKDF (reference sequence). Trimming took 3 bases from V and 9 from J; bases not matched to a gene: 5. Here the CDR3 reads CATSRTGGEGSPLHF. The CDR3 bases are TGTGCCACCAGCAGGACAGGGGGCGAGGGTTCACCCCTCCACTTT.

The genes are TRBV7-9 and TRBJ2-1, with 10 bases that match TRBD2. Germline CDR1 SEHNR, CDR2 FQNEAQ (reference sequence). Germline trimming cut 4 bases from V and 4 bases from J; bases unmatched to any gene: 7. The CDR3 length is 16 residues. In DNA form, the CDR3 reads TGTGCCAGCAGCTCCCTAGCGGGAGTCTCTTACAATGAGCAGTTCTTC. Translated, it gives CASSSLAGVSYNEQFF.

This clone was seen just once. The chain employs TRBV23-1 and TRBJ1-5; TRBD1 matches 7 bases. TRBV23-1 is labeled an ORF, and its function is uncertain. The CDR3 totals 15 residues. V shed 3 bases, J shed 2 bases, and the junction held 4 bases outside the gene matches. The CDR3 here is CASSHWDRRNQPQHF. As DNA, the CDR3 is TGCGCCAGCAGTCATTGGGACAGACGCAATCAGCCCCAGCATTTT.

The V call is TRBV30, the J call TRBJ2-2, with TRBD1 as a possible D gene (6 bases). The V end was cut by 3 bases, the J end by 5 bases, with 13 bases between. This CDR3 comprises 14 residues. Germline loops: CDR1 GTSNPN, CDR2 SVGIG (reference sequence). CDR3 nucleotide sequence: TGTGCCTGGAGGGGGGCCACTCGTACCGGGGAGCTGTTTTTT. It yields the protein CAWRGATRTGELFF.

On this clone itself: The CDR3 carries no conserved terminal phenylalanine or tryptophan, so it likely arises from a read error. Because the CDR3's place on the DNA is in doubt, the DNA is left out and the CDR3 is given as listed by TCRdb. This sequence joins TRBV5-7 and TRBJ2-7; TRBD1, the table's D call, lacks a check against the DNA. TRBV5-7 is known as an ORF, though its function is uncertain. The CDR3 is 10 residues long, counting both termini. This chain's CDR3 is CASSGGQGPI.

The chain is built from TRBV18 and TRBJ1-5; D is unresolved. Germline CDR1 KGHSH, CDR2 LQKENI. The V end was cut by 3 bases, the J end by 2 bases, with 11 bases between. The CDR3 length is 15 residues. The CDR3 reads CASSPSESRNQPQHF. CDR3 nucleotide sequence: TGTGCCAGCTCACCCTCCGAGAGTCGCAATCAGCCCCAGCATTTT.

CDR3 in DNA: TGTGCCAGCAGCGCAATTCCCTGGGACAGGAGTAACGCGAACACTGAAGCTTTCTTT. Protein sequence: CASSAIPWDRSNANTEAFF. The J gene is TRBJ1-1, the V gene TRBV7-9, with 8 bases lining up with TRBD1. Germline loops: CDR1 SEHNR, CDR2 FQNEAQ (reference sequence). CDR3 length: 19 amino acids. The V segment lost 5 bases and the J segment 1 base; nucleotides outside the gene matches: 18.

There are a few counts of this clone. This rearrangement joins TRBV10-3 to TRBJ1-2; a possible D gene is TRBD1 (5 bases). V shed 8 bases and J shed 0 bases, with 19 bases lying between them. This CDR3 is 16 amino acids long. Germline V lookup: CDR1 ENHRY, CDR2 SYGVKD. CDR3 DNA sequence: TGTGCCATCTCCGCAGGGAGGGGTCCCGCTAACTATGGCTACACCTTC. Translated: CAISAGRGPANYGYTF.

V gene TRBV3-1 (or the pseudogene TRBV3-2) combines with J gene TRBJ1-2, with 9 positions matching TRBD1. J was trimmed by 2 bases and V by 0 bases; bases with no gene match: 16. Germline V gene lookup returns CDR1 LGHDT and CDR2 YNNKEL (reference sequence). The CDR3 spans 20 residues. The CDR3 region has the DNA TGTGCCAGCAGCCAAGAGAAGTGGACAGGGGCGCGGGCGAGGAACTATGGCTACACCTTC. It yields the protein CASSQEKWTGARARNYGYTF.

J is TRBJ2-2 and V is TRBV7-3; TRBD2 agrees at 7 bases. The germline V gene has CDR1 SGHTA and CDR2 FQGTGA. Trimming took 2 bases from V and 5 from J; bases not matched to a gene: 8. The CDR3 is 16 amino acids. DNA for the CDR3: TGTGCCAGCAGCTTAGTGGCGGGAGTTGGAACCGGGGAGCTGTTTTTT. Translating it yields CASSLVAGVGTGELFF.

The chain joins TRBV7-9 to TRBJ2-7; the match to TRBD2 covers 9 bases. V lost 5 bases to trimming and J lost 5 bases; unmatched junction nucleotides: 10. The CDR3 covers 15 residues. Germline V CDR1 and CDR2: SEHNR, FQNEAQ (reference sequence). The chain's CDR3 is CASSPPRSGSDEQYF. The CDR3 DNA reads TGTGCCAGCAGCCCCCCACGTAGCGGGAGCGACGAGCAGTACTTC.